This T cell receptor beta chain was sequenced during a study of T cell responses to AZD1222 COVID-19 vaccine. Turning to the study itself: Second doses were pooled across both intervals (about 4 or about 12 weeks). Study results and limitations: No repertoire was sampled before or during the peak T cell response, only after it. Increases in Spike-specific TCR breadth and depth were seen after two AZD1222 doses. Epitopes outside B.1.351 and B.1.1.7 mutated regions reportedly drew nearly half of spike TCRs.

Remarks on this clone: Its cognate antigen is unknown.

Profiling relied on immunoSEQ multiplex PCR, and the TCRdb table lists in-frame clones only, not all of them. The table records 200,000 or so clones, 75% to 90% of them present only once. The CDR3 covers 17 residues. With 4 bases removed from V and 5 bases from J, the gap between germline ends came to 24 bases. Per the germline V gene, CDR1 is ENHRY and CDR2 is SYGVKD. The V call is TRBV10-3, the J call TRBJ2-7, with D possibly called TRBD1 or TRBD2 (5 bases each). The material was peripheral blood, obtained on day 0 of AZD1222 vaccination. This TCR was sampled from an adult in good health. CDR3 coding DNA: TGTGCCATCAGTGTGGGGCTGAGGGCTAAGGGAATCCACGAGCAGTACTTC. Its translation is CAISVGLRAKGIHEQYF.